These 25 T cell receptor beta chains were all obtained from the same sample, sequenced in a study of cytomegalovirus exposure and HLA in healthy donors. 13 Jbeta primers and 60 Vbeta primers were used for the PCR. Profiling relied on immunoSEQ multiplex PCR, and the TCRdb table lists in-frame clones only, not all of them. Of 85,000 to 130,000 clones in the sample, about 80% are singletons; the top ten hold approximately 1.9%. The sequenced sample consisted of PBMCs. These receptors all come from a middle-aged woman in good health and CMV-seronegative.

The chain uses TRBV6-1 and TRBJ1-6; D unresolved. In germline, CDR1 is MNHNS, CDR2 SASEGT. V lost 10 bases and J 9 bases, leaving 16 bases between the germline ends. The CDR3 is 13 amino acids. In DNA form, the CDR3 reads TGTGCCATCCAGGACTCCCTTTTTTCACCCCTCCACTTT. Its protein is CAIQDSLFSPLHF.

V is TRBV11-3 and J is TRBJ2-7; the D gene is possibly TRBD2 (5 bases). Germline CDR1 and CDR2: SGHNT and YENEEA. This CDR3 has 14 amino acids. The germline V and J ends were trimmed by 5 bases and 4 bases, with 15 bases remaining between them. CDR3 nucleotide sequence: TGTGCCAGCAGCCATACGGGAAAATGGTACGAGCAGTACTTC. Its translation: CASSHTGKWYEQYF.

This clone was observed a few times. The V call is TRBV6-1, the J call TRBJ2-7, with D perhaps TRBD2 (5 bases). Germline V gives CDR1 MNHNS, CDR2 SASEGT. The V gene lost 5 bases and the J gene lost 0 bases, with 11 bases spanning the gap. The CDR3 contains 14 residues. The CDR3 here is CASSFQRSSYEQYF. In nucleotides, the CDR3 is TGTGCCAGCAGTTTCCAGCGGAGCTCCTACGAGCAGTACTTC.

This clone was recorded only once. The chain joins TRBV2 to TRBJ1-5; D gene unclear. This CDR3 spans 17 amino acids. Per germline, CDR1 SNHLY and CDR2 FYNNEI. V lost 6 bases, J lost 3 bases, and 21 bases lay in between. The CDR3 region is CASSSRGTATPNQPQHF. DNA of the CDR3: TGTGCCAGCAGCTCTCGGGGAACCGCGACCCCCAATCAGCCCCAGCATTTT.

The chain has TRBV30 and TRBJ2-7; 7 nucleotides line up with TRBD2. Germline CDR1 reads GTSNPN; CDR2 reads SVGIG (reference sequence). Losses at the gene ends were 0 bases for V and 1 base for J; bases not matched to a gene: 9. The CDR3 extends over 16 amino acids. The CDR3 DNA sequence: TGTGCCTGGAGTGTGACGGGGGGAGGGCCATCCTACGAGCAGTACTTC. Its protein product is CAWSVTGGGPSYEQYF.

V gene TRBV5-1 combines with J gene TRBJ2-1; D might be TRBD1 (5 bases). The CDR3 covers 15 residues. Germline loops: CDR1 SGHRS, CDR2 YFSETQ. Trimming took 7 bases from V and 8 from J, leaving 22 bases between them. The CDR3 nucleotides read TGCGCCAGCTCTCTGCGCAGGGCCTTTTTGGATGAGCAGTTCTTC. Amino acid sequence: CASSLRRAFLDEQFF.

V and J are TRBV18 and TRBJ2-7, with 11 bases that match TRBD2. CDR3 length: 15 residues. The V segment lost 3 bases and the J segment 4 bases; nucleotides outside the gene matches: 5. Germline values: CDR1 KGHSH, CDR2 LQKENI. The CDR3 sequence: CASSPPGLADYEQYF. CDR3 in DNA: TGTGCCAGCTCACCTCCGGGACTAGCGGATTACGAGCAGTACTTC.

This chain joins TRBV27 and TRBJ2-3, with D unresolved. The CDR3 totals 16 residues. CDR1 and CDR2 (germline): MNHEY, SMNVEV (reference sequence). V lost 5 bases to trimming and J lost 1 base, with 16 bases between them. CDR3 sequence (DNA): TGTGCCAGCAGTCCACTATTAAAGGTCGGCACAGATACGCAGTATTTT. Translated, it gives CASSPLLKVGTDTQYF.

The V gene is TRBV19, the J gene TRBJ1-1; D not certain. Germline CDR1 reads LNHDA; CDR2 reads SQIVND (reference sequence). Trimming removed 2 bases from V and 0 bases from J, with 16 bases in between. The CDR3 spans 17 residues. For the CDR3, the DNA is TGTGCCAGTAGTATATTGGGCAGAACAATTATGAACACTGAAGCTTTCTTT. Translating gives CASSILGRTIMNTEAFF.

This clone was seen only a few times. The V gene is TRBV5-6, the J gene TRBJ2-3; tentatively, D is TRBD2 (6 bases). The CDR3 totals 15 residues. V shed 4 bases and J shed 5 bases, with 17 bases lying between them. The V gene's germline CDR1 is SGHDT and CDR2 YYEEEE. CDR3: CASSLTTRGEDTQYF. The CDR3 nucleotides are TGTGCCAGCAGCCTTACGACTAGAGGTGAAGATACGCAGTATTTT.

The chain carries TRBV9 and TRBJ2-5; the match to TRBD2 covers 9 bases. V trimming: 2 bases; J trimming: 3 bases; junction bases outside the gene matches: 2. CDR1 and CDR2 from the germline V gene are SGDLS and YYNGEE. CDR3 length equals 14 residues. In DNA form, the CDR3 reads TGTGCCAGCAGCGTGCGGACTAGCGAAGAGACCCAGTACTTC. Amino acid sequence: CASSVRTSEETQYF.

V and J are TRBV28 and TRBJ2-5; D unclear. Germline loops: CDR1 MDHEN, CDR2 SYDVKM. The CDR3 sequence is 12 residues long. V was cut by 5 bases and J by 13 bases, with 17 bases left in between. DNA for the CDR3: TGTGCCAGCAGTACTCAACAGTTCTCGGCGTACTTC. Its translation is CASSTQQFSAYF.

The sample holds a few counts of this clone. The genes are TRBV4-3 and TRBJ1-1; 7 positions match TRBD1. The CDR3 loop spans 13 amino acids. V trimming: 0 bases; J trimming: 10 bases; junction bases outside the gene matches: 5. The germline CDR1 and CDR2 sequences are LGHNA and YSLEER. Here the CDR3 reads CASSQERQGVAFF. The CDR3 nucleotides are TGCGCCAGCAGCCAAGAAAGACAGGGTGTAGCTTTCTTT.

This clone occurred a few times. The V gene is TRBV6-5, the J gene TRBJ1-1; maybe TRBD1 (5 bases). The CDR3 sequence is 14 residues long. V was cut by 4 bases and J by 1 base, with 10 bases left in between. CDR1 is MNHEY, CDR2 SVGAGI, per germline. Here the CDR3 DNA reads TGTGCCAGCAGTTCCCCGGGGGGGAACACTGAAGCTTTCTTT. Its protein is CASSSPGGNTEAFF.

The chain employs TRBV5-1 and TRBJ2-7; 10 bases align to TRBD2. With V trimmed by 0 bases and J by 4 bases, 4 bases remained unmatched. Germline CDR1 SGHRS, CDR2 YFSETQ. The CDR3 extends over 15 amino acids. The CDR3 reads CASSLEPSGSYEQYF. The DNA of the CDR3 is TGCGCCAGCAGCTTGGAACCTAGCGGGAGTTACGAGCAGTACTTC.

The chain recombines TRBV7-2 with TRBJ2-1; 8 nucleotides line up with TRBD2. The CDR3 spans 14 residues. V gave up 2 bases and J gave up 9 bases; unmatched junction bases: 6. Germline assignment: CDR1 SGHTA and CDR2 FQGNSA. The CDR3 sequence is CASSLFGRASEQFF. CDR3 nucleotide sequence: TGTGCCAGCAGCTTATTCGGGAGGGCGAGTGAGCAGTTCTTC.

The chain has TRBV5-4 and TRBJ1-2; tentatively, D is TRBD1 (6 bases). Trimming stripped 4 bases from V and 7 bases from J, with 29 bases between. CDR1 SGHNT and CDR2 YYREEE come from the germline V gene (reference sequence). The CDR3 extends over 18 amino acids. Written as DNA, the CDR3 is TGTGCCAGCAGCACGATACAGGGAAGTCAGGGTTTTGAACGTGGCTACACCTTC. Its protein product is CASSTIQGSQGFERGYTF.

The chain couples TRBV11-2 to TRBJ1-5; 7 nucleotides match TRBD1. Per germline, CDR1 SGHAT and CDR2 FQNNGV. Trimming cost V 5 bases and J 6 bases; bases outside gene matches: 7. The CDR3 is 14 residues long. The CDR3 DNA follows: TGTGCCAGCAGCCACCGACAGGGCGGTCAGCCCCAGCATTTT. This encodes CASSHRQGGQPQHF.

V usage is TRBV6-1 and J usage is TRBJ1-1, with TRBD1 matching 7 bases. This CDR3 region has 15 residues. Germline-derived CDR1 and CDR2 are MNHNS and SASEGT. V lost 4 bases, J lost 1 base, and 6 bases stayed unmatched. CDR3 DNA: TGTGCCAGCAGTGGACAGGGAGCCGGGAACACTGAAGCTTTCTTT. Protein: CASSGQGAGNTEAFF.

The genes are TRBV19 and TRBJ1-1; no clear D. Germline CDR1 LNHDA, CDR2 SQIVND (reference sequence). V was pared by 9 bases and J by 7 bases, with 18 bases between. CDR3 length: 13 residues. This chain's CDR3 is CASAWRASDEAFF. The CDR3 bases are TGTGCCAGCGCATGGAGGGCCTCGGATGAAGCTTTCTTT.

The chain joins TRBV5-4 to TRBJ2-7; no reliable D call. CDR1 and CDR2 from the germline V gene are SGHNT and YYREEE (reference sequence). The CDR3 covers 13 residues. V gave up 0 bases and J gave up 3 bases, with 7 bases separating them. The CDR3 nucleotides are TGTGCCAGCAGCTTGGAAACATTCTACGAGCAGTACTTC. Protein sequence: CASSLETFYEQYF.

V gene TRBV2 combines with J gene TRBJ2-1; D is possibly TRBD2 (6 bases). CDR3 size: 14 residues. Trimming took off 5 bases at V and 8 bases at J, with 16 bases between the two ends. Germline V gene data show CDR1 as SNHLY and CDR2 as FYNNEI. This chain's CDR3 is CASSWTWGEDEQFF. As DNA, the CDR3 is TGTGCCAGCAGTTGGACCTGGGGGGAGGATGAGCAGTTCTTC. The variable domain in full, completed from reference TRBV2 and TRBJ2-1, reads EPEVTQTPSHQVTQMGQEVILRCVPISNHLYFYWYRQILGQKVEFLVSFYNNEISEKSEIFDDQFSVERPDGSNFTLKIRSTKLEDSAMYFCASSWTWGEDEQFFGPGTRLTVL.

In its sample, this clone was seen once. This chain joins TRBV29-1 and TRBJ2-5, with 7 nucleotides matching TRBD2. Gene TRBJ2-7 matches the end of the DNA better, so the J call may be wrong. Germline V gene data show CDR1 as SQVTM and CDR2 as ANQGSEA. The CDR3 covers 13 residues. Written as DNA, the CDR3 is TGCAGCGTTGTGGGGACTATAACCAACGAGCAGTACTTC. Its translation: CSVVGTITNEQYF.

The chain couples TRBV5-1 to TRBJ2-3, with 11 bases aligning to TRBD2. After removal of 3 bases from V and 2 bases from J, the junction contained 5 bases not matched to a gene. CDR1 is SGHRS, CDR2 YFSETQ, per germline. The CDR3 runs to 16 residues. The CDR3 here is CASSSGTSGYTDTQYF. Written as DNA, the CDR3 is TGCGCCAGCAGCTCGGGGACTAGCGGATACACAGATACGCAGTATTTT.

This chain connects TRBV7-2 to TRBJ2-6, with D possibly matching TRBD2 (6 bases). This CDR3 is built from 15 residues. Deletions cut 1 base from V and 9 bases from J, with 13 bases between. Germline lookup yields CDR1 SGHTA and CDR2 FQGNSA. CDR3 sequence: CASSLEVASDNVLTF. CDR3 coding DNA: TGTGCCAGCAGCTTAGAGGTCGCTAGCGACAACGTCCTGACTTTC. The complete variable domain, with remaining parts taken from reference TRBV7-2 and TRBJ2-6, reads GAGVSQSPSNKVTEKGKDVELRCDPISGHTALYWYRQSLGQGLEFLIYFQGNSAPDKSGLPSDRFSAERTGGSVSTLTIQRTQQEDSAVYLCASSLEVASDNVLTFGAGSRLTVL.